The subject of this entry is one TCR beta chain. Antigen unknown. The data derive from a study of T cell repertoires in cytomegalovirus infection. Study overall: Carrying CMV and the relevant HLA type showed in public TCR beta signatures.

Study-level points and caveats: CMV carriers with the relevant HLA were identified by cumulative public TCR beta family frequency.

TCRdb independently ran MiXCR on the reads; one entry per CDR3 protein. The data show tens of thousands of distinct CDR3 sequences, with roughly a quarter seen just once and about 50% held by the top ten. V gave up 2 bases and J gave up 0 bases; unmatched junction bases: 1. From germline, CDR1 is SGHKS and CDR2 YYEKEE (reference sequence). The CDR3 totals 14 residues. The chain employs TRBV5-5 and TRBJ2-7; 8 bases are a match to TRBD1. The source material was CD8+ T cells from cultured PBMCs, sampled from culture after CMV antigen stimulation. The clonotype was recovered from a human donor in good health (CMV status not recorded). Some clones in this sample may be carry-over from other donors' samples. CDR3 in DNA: TGTGCCAGCAGCTTTACAGGGGGCTCCTACGAGCAGTACTTC. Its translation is CASSFTGGSYEQYF.